This T cell receptor (beta chain) was documented in a study of T-cell reconstitution after alpha-beta-depleted transplantation in children. General study findings and limits: From newly produced T cells came most of the T-cell counts and diversity one year after transplant. At around two months after transplant, the alpha-beta T cells were reportedly derived from several hundred expanded clones that came from non-depleted graft cells.

Unique molecular identifiers tagged the TCRbeta library. TCRdb processed the PCR reads anew with MiXCR; each CDR3 protein has one entry. This table has 200,000 to 250,000 distinct CDR3 sequences, 11% appearing once. This clonotype was detected many times. Its target is not known. The source was PBMCs, collected before TCRalphabeta/CD19-depleted stem cell transplant. The receptor's source is a child less than two years old with acute myeloid leukemia, due to receive a stem cell transplant.

The DNA for the CDR3 is TGTGCCAGCAGATCCGGGACTAGAGCCTACGAGCAGTACTTC. It is translated as CASRSGTRAYEQYF. The rearrangement links TRBV6-1 to TRBJ2-7; 8 bases match TRBD2. CDR1 MNHNS and CDR2 SASEGT come from the germline V gene. Germline trimming cut 6 bases from V and 2 bases from J; bases unmatched to any gene: 6. The CDR3 has 14 residues.